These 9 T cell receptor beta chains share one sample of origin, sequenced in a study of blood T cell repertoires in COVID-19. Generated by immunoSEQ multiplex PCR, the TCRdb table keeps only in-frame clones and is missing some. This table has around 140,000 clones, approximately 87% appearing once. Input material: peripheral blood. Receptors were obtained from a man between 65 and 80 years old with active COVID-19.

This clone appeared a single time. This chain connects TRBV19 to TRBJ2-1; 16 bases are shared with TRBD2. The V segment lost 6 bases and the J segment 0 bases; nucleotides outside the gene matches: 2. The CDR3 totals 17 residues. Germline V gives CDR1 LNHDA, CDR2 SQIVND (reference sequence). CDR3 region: CASRGLAGGSSYNEQFF. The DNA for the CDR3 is TGTGCCAGTAGGGGACTAGCGGGAGGGAGCTCCTACAATGAGCAGTTCTTC.

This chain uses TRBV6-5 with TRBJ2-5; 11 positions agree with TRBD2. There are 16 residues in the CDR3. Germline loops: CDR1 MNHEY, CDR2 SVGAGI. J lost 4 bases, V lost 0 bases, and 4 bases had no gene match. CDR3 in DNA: TGTGCCAGCAGTTACTCGGTAGCGGGAGGGGTAGAGACCCAGTACTTC. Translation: CASSYSVAGGVETQYF.

CDR3 nucleotides: TGTGCCAGCAGCCCCCCTCGGGAGCGTGAGCAGTTCTTC. This translates into CASSPPREREQFF. The chain links TRBV7-9 to TRBJ2-1, with D possibly TRBD2 on 6 matching bases. CDR1 and CDR2 from the germline V gene are SEHNR and FQNEAQ (reference sequence). The V gene lost 5 bases and the J gene lost 9 bases, with 14 bases spanning the gap. The CDR3 runs to 13 residues.

CDR3 DNA sequence: TGTGCCAGCGGCGTAGCGGGGGATCGGGATACGCAGTATTTT. This sequence encodes CASGVAGDRDTQYF. V is TRBV21-1 and J is TRBJ2-3; the table's D call of TRBD2 was not tested on the DNA. TRBV21-1 is a known pseudogene. This CDR3 is 14 amino acids long.

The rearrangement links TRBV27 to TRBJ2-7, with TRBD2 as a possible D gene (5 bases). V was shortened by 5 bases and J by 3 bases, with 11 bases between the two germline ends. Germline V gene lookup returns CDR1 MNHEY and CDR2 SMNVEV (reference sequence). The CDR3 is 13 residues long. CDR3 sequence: CASSARTGYEQYF. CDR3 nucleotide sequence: TGTGCCAGCAGTGCCCGGACTGGCTACGAGCAGTACTTC.

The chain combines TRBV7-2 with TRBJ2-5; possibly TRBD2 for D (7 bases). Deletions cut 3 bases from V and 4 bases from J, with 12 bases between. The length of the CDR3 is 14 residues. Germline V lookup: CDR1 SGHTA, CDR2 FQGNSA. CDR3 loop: CASSFGGTRETQYF. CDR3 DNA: TGTGCCAGCAGCTTCGGGGGGACAAGAGAGACCCAGTACTTC.

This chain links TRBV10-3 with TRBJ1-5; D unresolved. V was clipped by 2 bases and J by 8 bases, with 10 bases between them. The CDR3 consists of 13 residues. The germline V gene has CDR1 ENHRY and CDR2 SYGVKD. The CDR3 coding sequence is TGTGCCATCAGTGAGGATACAGCGGAGCCCCAGCATTTT. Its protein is CAISEDTAEPQHF.

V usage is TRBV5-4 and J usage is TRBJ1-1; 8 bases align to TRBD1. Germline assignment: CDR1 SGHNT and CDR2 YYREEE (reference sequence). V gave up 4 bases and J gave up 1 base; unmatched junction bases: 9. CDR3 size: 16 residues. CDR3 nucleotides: TGTGCCAGCAGCCAGGCGCAGGGGGCGCCGAACACTGAAGCTTTCTTT. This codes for CASSQAQGAPNTEAFF.

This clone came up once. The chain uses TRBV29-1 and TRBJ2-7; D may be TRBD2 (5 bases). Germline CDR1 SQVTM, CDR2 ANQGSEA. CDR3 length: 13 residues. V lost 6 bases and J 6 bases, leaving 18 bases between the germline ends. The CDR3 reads CSVFGRDTGEQYF. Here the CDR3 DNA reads TGCAGCGTCTTCGGACGGGATACGGGCGAGCAGTACTTC.